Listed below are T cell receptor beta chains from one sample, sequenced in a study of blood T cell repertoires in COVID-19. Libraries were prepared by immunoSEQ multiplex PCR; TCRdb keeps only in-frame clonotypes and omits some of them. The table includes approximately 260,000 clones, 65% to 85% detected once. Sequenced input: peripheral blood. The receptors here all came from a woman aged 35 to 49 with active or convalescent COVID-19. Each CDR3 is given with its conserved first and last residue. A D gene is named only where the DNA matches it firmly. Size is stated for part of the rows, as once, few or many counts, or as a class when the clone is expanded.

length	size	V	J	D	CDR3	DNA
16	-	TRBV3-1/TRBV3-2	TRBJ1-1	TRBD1	CASSLNRGTGGTEAFF	TGTGCCAGCAGCCTCAACCGGGGAACAGGGGGCACTGAAGCTTTCTTT
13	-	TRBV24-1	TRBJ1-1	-	CATRTGLNTEAFF	TGTGCCACCAGGACAGGATTGAACACTGAAGCTTTCTTT
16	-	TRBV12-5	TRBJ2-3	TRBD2	CASGLYAGGGTDTQYF	TGTGCTAGTGGTTTGTACGCGGGGGGGGGCACAGATACGCAGTATTTT
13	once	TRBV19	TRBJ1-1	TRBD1	CASSGTVDTEAFF	TGTGCCAGTAGTGGGACAGTTGACACTGAAGCTTTCTTT
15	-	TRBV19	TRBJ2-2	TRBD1	CASSIMRQGSGELFF	TGTGCCAGTAGTATAATGCGACAGGGGTCCGGGGAGCTGTTTTTT
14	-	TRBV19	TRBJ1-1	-	CASSLGGRETEAFF	TGTGCCAGTAGTCTGGGAGGGAGAGAGACTGAAGCTTTCTTT
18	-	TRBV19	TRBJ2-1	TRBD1	CASSMIIGTGPSHNEQFF	TGTGCCAGTAGTATGATAATAGGGACAGGCCCTTCTCACAATGAGCAGTTCTTC
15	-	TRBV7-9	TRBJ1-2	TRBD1	CASSLGDSSVYGYTF	TGTGCCAGCAGCTTAGGGGACAGTTCCGTCTATGGCTACACCTTC
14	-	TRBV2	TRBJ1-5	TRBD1	CASSGTGGNQPQHF	TGTGCCAGCAGCGGGACAGGGGGAAATCAGCCCCAGCATTTT
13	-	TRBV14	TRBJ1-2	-	CASSRDRNYGYTF	TGTGCCAGCAGCCGCGACAGAAACTATGGCTACACCTTC
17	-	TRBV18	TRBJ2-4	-	CASSPPNQGLAKNIQYF	TGTGCCAGCTCACCACCGAACCAGGGACTAGCCAAAAACATTCAGTACTTC
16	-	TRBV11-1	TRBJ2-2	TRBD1	CASSLTGFANTGELFF	TGTGCCAGCAGCTTGACAGGGTTCGCGAACACCGGGGAGCTGTTTTTT
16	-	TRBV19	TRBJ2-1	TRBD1	CASRDLTGDRYNEQFF	TGTGCCAGTAGGGACCTTACAGGGGACCGTTACAATGAGCAGTTCTTC
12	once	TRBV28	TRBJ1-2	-	CASRGTPYGYTF	TGTGCCAGCAGGGGGACTCCCTATGGCTACACCTTC
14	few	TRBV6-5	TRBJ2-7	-	CASGQGGNSYEQYF	TGTGCCAGCGGCCAGGGGGGAAACTCCTACGAGCAGTACTTC
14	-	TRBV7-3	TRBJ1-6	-	CASSLNGGDSPLHF	TGTGCCAGCAGCTTAAATGGGGGGGATTCACCCCTCCACTTT
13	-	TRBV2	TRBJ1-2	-	CASSVTGVYGYTF	TGTGCCAGCAGTGTAACAGGAGTCTATGGCTACACCTTC
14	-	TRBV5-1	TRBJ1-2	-	CASSAGQRYYGYTF	TGCGCCAGCAGCGCTGGGCAGCGGTACTATGGCTACACCTTC
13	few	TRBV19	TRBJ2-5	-	CASSIDSGETQYF	TGTGCCAGTAGTATCGATTCGGGAGAGACCCAGTACTTC
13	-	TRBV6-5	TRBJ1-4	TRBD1	CAGATGGNEKLFF	TGTGCCGGCGCGACAGGGGGCAATGAAAAACTGTTTTTT
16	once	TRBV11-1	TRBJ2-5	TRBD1	CASSPIRAGGGETQYF	TGTGCCAGCAGCCCAATCCGTGCAGGGGGCGGGGAGACCCAGTACTTC
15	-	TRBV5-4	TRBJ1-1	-	CASSSGKSMNTEAFF	TGTGCCAGCAGCTCGGGGAAATCCATGAACACTGAAGCTTTCTTT
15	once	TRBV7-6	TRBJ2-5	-	CASSLVGPISETQYF	TGTGCCAGCAGCTTAGTCGGTCCAATCTCAGAGACCCAGTACTTC
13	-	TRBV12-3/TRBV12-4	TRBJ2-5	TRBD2	CASSLTSSSTQYF	TGTGCCAGCAGTTTGACTAGCAGCTCGACCCAGTACTTC
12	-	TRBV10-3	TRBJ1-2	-	CAIMWGEEGYTF	TGTGCCATCATGTGGGGAGAGGAAGGCTACACCTTC
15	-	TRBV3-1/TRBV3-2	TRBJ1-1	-	CASSQESVARTEAFF	TGTGCCAGCAGCCAAGAATCCGTAGCGAGGACTGAAGCTTTCTTT
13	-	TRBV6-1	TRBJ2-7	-	CASSDPFPYEQYF	TGTGCCAGCAGTGATCCTTTCCCCTACGAGCAGTACTTC
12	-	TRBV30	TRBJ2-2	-	CAWMDSSGELFF	TGTGCCTGGATGGACAGCTCCGGGGAGCTGTTTTTT
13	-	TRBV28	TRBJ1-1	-	CASSFPMNTEAFF	TGTGCCAGCAGTTTCCCCATGAACACTGAAGCTTTCTTT
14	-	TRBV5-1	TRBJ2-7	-	CASSTDSSYDEQYF	TGCGCCAGCAGCACGGACAGCTCATACGACGAGCAGTACTTC
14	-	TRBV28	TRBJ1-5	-	CASLGHRGGQPQHF	TGTGCCAGCCTAGGTCATCGGGGAGGTCAGCCCCAGCATTTT
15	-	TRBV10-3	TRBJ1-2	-	CAISDQGHYNYGYTF	TGTGCCATCAGTGATCAAGGACATTATAACTATGGCTACACCTTC